One and the same sample provided the 9 T cell receptor beta chains below, sequenced in a study of blood T cell repertoires in COVID-19. Data came from immunoSEQ multiplex PCR; TCRdb stores just in-frame clones and leaves some out. The sample consists of approximately 170,000 clones, approximately 85% of them appearing once. The sample was peripheral blood. The receptor source for this set is a man in his sixties with active or convalescent COVID-19.

The J gene is TRBJ2-7, the V gene TRBV10-3, with 10 nucleotides matching TRBD1. The CDR3 loop spans 13 amino acids. Losses at the gene ends were 9 bases for V and 5 bases for J; bases not matched to a gene: 7. Germline V gene lookup returns CDR1 ENHRY and CDR2 SYGVKD. The CDR3 DNA reads TGTGCCATATCCGGGACAGGGGACCACGAGCAGTACTTC. Encoded protein: CAISGTGDHEQYF.

The chain has TRBV29-1 and TRBJ1-2; a possible D gene is TRBD1 (6 bases). V lost 7 bases to trimming and J lost 5 bases, with 17 bases between them. Per the germline V gene, CDR1 is SQVTM and CDR2 is ANQGSEA. The CDR3 is 13 residues long. CDR3 DNA sequence: TGCAGCGCCCGGGACATCGGGCGGTATGGCTACACCTTC. This translates into CSARDIGRYGYTF.

The rearrangement uses TRBV19 and TRBJ2-1, with a weak D call TRBD1 (6 bases). V was cut by 6 bases and J by 0 bases, with 9 bases left in between. The length of the CDR3 is 14 residues. Germline V lookup: CDR1 LNHDA, CDR2 SQIVND (reference sequence). CDR3 in amino acids: CASRNRDSYNEQFF. Written as DNA, the CDR3 is TGTGCCAGTAGGAACAGGGACTCCTACAATGAGCAGTTCTTC.

Written as DNA, the CDR3 is TGTGCCAGCAGCAGAACAGGGGGCGACCTCAATCAGCCCCAGCATTTT. Translating gives CASSRTGGDLNQPQHF. V usage is TRBV5-5 and J usage is TRBJ1-5, with 9 bases identical to TRBD1. The CDR3 sequence is 16 residues long. The germline CDR1 and CDR2 sequences are SGHKS and YYEKEE (reference sequence). With 4 bases clipped from V and 3 bases from J, the junction kept 8 bases outside the gene matches.

J is TRBJ2-7 and V is TRBV19; D might be TRBD1 (6 bases). This CDR3 has 13 residues. Germline V CDR1 and CDR2: LNHDA, SQIVND (reference sequence). V dropped 3 bases and J dropped 6 bases, with 12 bases sitting between them. The CDR3 sequence is CASSIPGTTEQYF. The CDR3 DNA reads as TGTGCCAGTAGTATCCCCGGGACAACCGAGCAGTACTTC.

The V and J genes are TRBV11-1 and TRBJ2-1, with 8 bases lining up with TRBD2. V was clipped by 0 bases and J by 4 bases; unmatched bases: 2. Germline assignment: CDR1 SGHAT and CDR2 FQDESV (reference sequence). This CDR3 has 15 amino acids. CDR3 region: CASSLAGREYNEQFF. CDR3 DNA: TGTGCCAGCAGCTTAGCCGGGAGGGAGTACAATGAGCAGTTCTTC.

The chain couples TRBV9 to TRBJ2-1; 7 bases match TRBD2. The CDR3 contains 14 residues. CDR1 and CDR2 (germline): SGDLS, YYNGEE. Trimming at V came to 2 bases and at J to 2 bases, leaving 1 base not matched to a gene. The CDR3 loop reads CASSVLAAYNEQFF. The CDR3 region has the DNA TGTGCCAGCAGCGTTCTAGCGGCCTACAATGAGCAGTTCTTC.

This clone was observed a single time. The J gene is TRBJ2-2, the V gene TRBV7-9, with 13 bases fitting TRBD2. Germline V gene lookup returns CDR1 SEHNR and CDR2 FQNEAQ (reference sequence). V gave up 3 bases and J gave up 3 bases; unmatched junction bases: 10. There are 19 residues in the CDR3. The CDR3 DNA reads TGTGCCAGCAGCTTCCCGGGACTAGCGGGGAAAAAGTACACCGGGGAGCTGTTTTTT. The encoded protein is CASSFPGLAGKKYTGELFF.

The rearrangement uses TRBV19 and TRBJ1-5; 10 bases agree with TRBD1. V lost 6 bases, J lost 6 bases, and 5 bases stayed unmatched. Germline CDR1 and CDR2: LNHDA and SQIVND (reference sequence). The CDR3 spans 14 residues. Here the CDR3 DNA reads TGTGCCAGTAGCGGGACAGGGGACGGTCAGCCCCAGCATTTT. It specifies CASSGTGDGQPQHF.